This passage covers 8 T cell receptor beta chains from one sample sequenced in a study of T cell responses to AZD1222 COVID-19 vaccine. Generated by immunoSEQ multiplex PCR, the TCRdb table keeps only in-frame clones and is missing some. Of 200,000 to 300,000 clones listed, more than 85% are singletons. The sequencing used peripheral blood, collected on day 0 of AZD1222 vaccination. The receptors derive from an adult in good health.

V gene TRBV19 combines with J gene TRBJ1-2; D is uncertain. This CDR3 is built from 13 residues. V was cut by 5 bases and J by 11 bases, with 18 bases left in between. In germline, CDR1 is LNHDA, CDR2 SQIVND (reference sequence). The CDR3 bases are TGTGCCAGTAGTCGCACTGGACTCGCCTCGTACACCTTC. The encoded protein is CASSRTGLASYTF. Supplemented by reference TRBV19 and TRBJ1-2, the full variable domain reads DGGITQSPKYLFRKEGQNVTLSCEQNLNHDAMYWYRQDPGQGLRLIYYSQIVNDFQKGDIAEGYSVSREKKESFPLTVTSAQKNPTAFYLCASSRTGLASYTFGSGTRLTVV.

J is TRBJ1-1 and V is TRBV29-1; D unresolved. Germline assignment: CDR1 SQVTM and CDR2 ANQGSEA. This CDR3 region has 13 residues. V shed 7 bases and J shed 0 bases, with 12 bases lying between them. The CDR3 bases are TGCAGCGCCCTGCTACGGATGAACACTGAAGCTTTCTTT. It translates to CSALLRMNTEAFF.

This chain connects TRBV11-2 to TRBJ2-7; possibly TRBD1 for D (6 bases). V gave up 1 base and J gave up 0 bases, with 16 bases separating them. This CDR3 contains 17 residues. Germline V gene lookup returns CDR1 SGHAT and CDR2 FQNNGV. DNA of the CDR3: TGTGCCAGCAGCTTAGGAGGGTACGGACAGATCTCCTACGAGCAGTACTTC. Its translation: CASSLGGYGQISYEQYF.

The DNA of the CDR3 is TGCAGCGTTGTAGGGGACTATGGCTACACCTTC. Amino acid sequence: CSVVGDYGYTF. The chain carries TRBV29-1 and TRBJ1-2, with D maybe TRBD1 (5 bases). The V gene lost 4 bases and the J gene lost 3 bases, with 6 bases spanning the gap. Germline CDR1 is SQVTM and CDR2 is ANQGSEA. The CDR3 loop spans 11 amino acids.

The chain employs TRBV3-1 (or the pseudogene TRBV3-2) and TRBJ2-1; D is uncertain. Germline V gene lookup returns CDR1 LGHDT and CDR2 YNNKEL (reference sequence). V lost 0 bases and J lost 6, with 9 bases in between. CDR3 length: 14 amino acids. This CDR3 reads CASSQEVHSNEQFF. The CDR3 coding sequence is TGTGCCAGCAGCCAAGAGGTTCACTCCAATGAGCAGTTCTTC.

This sequence joins TRBV2 and TRBJ2-1; D is undetermined. The ends were cut back, 6 bases at V and 6 bases at J, with 9 bases in the middle. The CDR3 has 12 residues. Germline-derived CDR1 and CDR2 are SNHLY and FYNNEI. CDR3 sequence reads: CASRSASNEQFF. CDR3 bases: TGTGCCAGCAGGAGTGCGTCCAATGAGCAGTTCTTC.

The chain employs TRBV27 and TRBJ2-7; the match to TRBD2 covers 10 bases. There are 17 residues in the CDR3. The trim removed 1 base at V and 1 base at J, leaving 7 bases unmatched. The V gene's germline CDR1 is MNHEY and CDR2 SMNVEV (reference sequence). The CDR3 reads CASSLLKRGGPSYEQYF. CDR3 in DNA: TGTGCCAGCAGTTTATTAAAGCGGGGGGGTCCTTCCTACGAGCAGTACTTC.

The V and J genes are TRBV6-5 and TRBJ1-6, with 9 bases matching TRBD1. CDR3 length: 15 amino acids. Trimming cost V 6 bases and J 4 bases; bases outside gene matches: 4. Germline CDR1 MNHEY, CDR2 SVGAGI. In DNA form, the CDR3 reads TGTGCCAGCAGGGACAGGGGAGGGTATAATTCACCCCTCCACTTT. Its protein is CASRDRGGYNSPLHF.